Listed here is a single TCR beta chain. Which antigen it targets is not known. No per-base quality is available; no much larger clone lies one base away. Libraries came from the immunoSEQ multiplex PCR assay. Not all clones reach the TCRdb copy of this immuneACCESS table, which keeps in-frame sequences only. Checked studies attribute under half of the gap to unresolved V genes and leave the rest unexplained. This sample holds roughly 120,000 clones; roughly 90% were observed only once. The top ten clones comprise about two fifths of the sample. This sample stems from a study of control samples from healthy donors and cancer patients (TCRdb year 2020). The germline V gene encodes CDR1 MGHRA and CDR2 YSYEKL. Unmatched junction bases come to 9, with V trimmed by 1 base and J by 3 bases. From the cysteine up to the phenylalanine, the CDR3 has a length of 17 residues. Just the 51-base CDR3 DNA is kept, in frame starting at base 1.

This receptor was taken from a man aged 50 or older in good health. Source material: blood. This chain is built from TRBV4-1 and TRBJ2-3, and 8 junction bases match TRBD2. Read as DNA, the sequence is TGCGCCAGCAGCCAAGGATCCCGCGGGGGGTTGACAGATACGCAGTATTTT. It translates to CASSQGSRGGLTDTQYF.